This passage covers 3 T cell receptor beta chains from one sample sequenced in a study of blood T cells in healthy people across ages. A second PCR, run for roughly 7 to 12 cycles, used a sample-barcoded 5' primer plus a J-beta primer mix. TCRdb redid the calling of the 5' RACE reads with MiXCR, one entry per CDR3 protein. The table shows about 1.6 million distinct CDR3 sequences, with approximately 32% occurring only once. Sequencing was carried out using blood. These receptors were collected from a woman between 25 and 40 years old in good health.

This clonotype was counted a few times. V is TRBV28 and J is TRBJ1-2; D remains unclear. Germline CDR1 MDHEN, CDR2 SYDVKM. Deletions cut 9 bases from V and 0 bases from J, with 14 bases between. CDR3 length equals 14 residues. The CDR3 loop is CASTPPGPNYGYTF. In nucleotides, the CDR3 is TGTGCCAGTACACCCCCAGGTCCTAACTATGGCTACACCTTC.

This clonotype was detected a few times. The chain joins TRBV5-5 to TRBJ1-1; TRBD1 matches at 7 bases. With V trimmed by 3 bases and J by 1 base, 9 bases remained unmatched. The CDR3 length is 16 residues. CDR1 and CDR2 (germline): SGHKS, YYEKEE (reference sequence). This CDR3 reads CASSWGQLIPNTEAFF. CDR3 sequence (DNA): TGTGCCAGCAGCTGGGGACAGCTTATTCCGAACACTGAAGCTTTCTTT.

This clonotype has only a few counts. The chain has TRBV7-2 and TRBJ2-1, with 12 bases fitting TRBD2. CDR3 length: 16 amino acids. With 4 bases clipped from V and 9 bases from J, the junction kept 10 bases outside the gene matches. The germline V gene encodes CDR1 SGHTA and CDR2 FQGNSA. This CDR3 is CASSSWTSGILGEQFF. The DNA of the CDR3 is TGTGCCAGCAGCTCCTGGACTAGCGGGATTTTAGGTGAGCAGTTCTTC.